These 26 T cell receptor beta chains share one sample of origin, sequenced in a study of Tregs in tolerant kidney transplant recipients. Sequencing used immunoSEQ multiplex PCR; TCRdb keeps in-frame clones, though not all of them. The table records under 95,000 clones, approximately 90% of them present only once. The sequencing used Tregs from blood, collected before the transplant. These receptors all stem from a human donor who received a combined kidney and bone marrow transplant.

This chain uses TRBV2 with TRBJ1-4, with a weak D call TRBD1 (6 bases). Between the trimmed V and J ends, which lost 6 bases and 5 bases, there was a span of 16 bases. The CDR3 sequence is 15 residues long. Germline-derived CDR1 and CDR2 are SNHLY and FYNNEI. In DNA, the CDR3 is TGTGCCAGCAGAGAACAGGGAGGGAGAAATGAAAAACTGTTTTTT. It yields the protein CASREQGGRNEKLFF.

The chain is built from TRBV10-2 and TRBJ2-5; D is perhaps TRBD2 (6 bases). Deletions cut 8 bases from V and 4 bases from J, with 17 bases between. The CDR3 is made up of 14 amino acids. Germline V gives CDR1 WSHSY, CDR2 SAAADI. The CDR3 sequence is CASRRSAEGETQYF. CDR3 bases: TGCGCCAGCCGAAGATCCGCGGAGGGAGAGACCCAGTACTTC.

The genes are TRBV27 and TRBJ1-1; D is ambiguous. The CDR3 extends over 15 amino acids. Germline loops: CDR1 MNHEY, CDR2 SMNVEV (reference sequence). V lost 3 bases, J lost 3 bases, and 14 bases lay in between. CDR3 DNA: TGTGCCAGCAGTTTCCTGGTAGGTGCGGACACTGAAGCTTTCTTT. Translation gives CASSFLVGADTEAFF.

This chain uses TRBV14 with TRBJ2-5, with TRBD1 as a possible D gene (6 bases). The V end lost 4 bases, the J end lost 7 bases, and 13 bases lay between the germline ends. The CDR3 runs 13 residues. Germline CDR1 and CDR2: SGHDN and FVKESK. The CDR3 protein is CASSPRDIRTQYF. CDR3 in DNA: TGTGCCAGCAGCCCACGGGACATACGGACCCAGTACTTC.

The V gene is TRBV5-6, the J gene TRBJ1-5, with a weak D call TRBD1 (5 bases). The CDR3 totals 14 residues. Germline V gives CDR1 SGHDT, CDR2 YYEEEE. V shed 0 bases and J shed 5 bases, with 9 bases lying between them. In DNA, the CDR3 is TGTGCCAGCAGCTTGGTCGGGGGGGATCAGCCCCAGCATTTT. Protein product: CASSLVGGDQPQHF. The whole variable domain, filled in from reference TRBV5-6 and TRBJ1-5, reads DAGVTQSPTHLIKTRGQQVTLRCSPKSGHDTVSWYQQALGQGPQFIFQYYEEEERQRGNFPDRFSGHQFPNYSSELNVNALLLGDSALYLCASSLVGGDQPQHFGDGTRLSIL.

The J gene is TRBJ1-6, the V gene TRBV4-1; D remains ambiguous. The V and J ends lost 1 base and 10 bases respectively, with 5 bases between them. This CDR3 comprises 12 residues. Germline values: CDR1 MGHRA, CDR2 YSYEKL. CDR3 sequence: CASSQVRSPLHF. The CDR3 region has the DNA TGCGCCAGCAGCCAAGTGCGATCACCCCTCCACTTT.

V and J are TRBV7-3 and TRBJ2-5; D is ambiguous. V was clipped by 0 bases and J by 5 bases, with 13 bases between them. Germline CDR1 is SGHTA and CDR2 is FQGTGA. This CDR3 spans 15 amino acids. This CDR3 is CASSLTSQSRETQYF. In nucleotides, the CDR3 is TGTGCCAGCAGCTTAACCTCACAATCTCGGGAGACCCAGTACTTC.

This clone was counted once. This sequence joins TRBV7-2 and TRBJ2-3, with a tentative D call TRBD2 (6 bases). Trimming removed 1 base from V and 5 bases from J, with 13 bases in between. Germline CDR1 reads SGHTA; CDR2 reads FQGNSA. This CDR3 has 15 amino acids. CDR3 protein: CASSLDLPGLDTQYF. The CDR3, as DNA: TGTGCCAGCAGCTTAGACCTCCCGGGACTAGATACGCAGTATTTT.

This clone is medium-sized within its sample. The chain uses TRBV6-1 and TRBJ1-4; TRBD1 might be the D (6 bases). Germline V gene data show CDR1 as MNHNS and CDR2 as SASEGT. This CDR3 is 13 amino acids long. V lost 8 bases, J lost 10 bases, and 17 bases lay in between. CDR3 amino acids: CASQDSGFGKLFF. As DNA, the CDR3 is TGTGCCAGCCAGGACAGCGGGTTTGGAAAACTGTTTTTT.

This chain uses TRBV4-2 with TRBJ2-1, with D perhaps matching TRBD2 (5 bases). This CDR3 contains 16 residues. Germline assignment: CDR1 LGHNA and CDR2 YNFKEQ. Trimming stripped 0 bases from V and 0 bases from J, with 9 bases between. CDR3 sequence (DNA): TGTGCCAGCAGCCAAGAGGGAGATAGCTCCTACAATGAGCAGTTCTTC. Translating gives CASSQEGDSSYNEQFF.

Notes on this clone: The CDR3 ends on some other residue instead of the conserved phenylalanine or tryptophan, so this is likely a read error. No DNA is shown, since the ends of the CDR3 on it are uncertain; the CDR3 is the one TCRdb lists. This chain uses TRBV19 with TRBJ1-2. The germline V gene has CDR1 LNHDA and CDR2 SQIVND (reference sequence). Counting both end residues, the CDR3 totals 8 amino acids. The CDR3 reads CASRRRVP.

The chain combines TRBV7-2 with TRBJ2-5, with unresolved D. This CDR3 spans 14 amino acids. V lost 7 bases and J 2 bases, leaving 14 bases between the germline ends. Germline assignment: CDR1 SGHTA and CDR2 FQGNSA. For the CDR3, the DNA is TGTGCCAGCAAACCGCCGACTGGGCAAGAGACCCAGTACTTC. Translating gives CASKPPTGQETQYF.

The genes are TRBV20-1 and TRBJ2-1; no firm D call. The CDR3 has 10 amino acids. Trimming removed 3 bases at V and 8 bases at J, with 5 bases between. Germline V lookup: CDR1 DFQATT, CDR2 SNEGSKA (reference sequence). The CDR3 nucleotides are TGCAGTGCTAGTTCCCATGAGCAGTTCTTC. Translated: CSASSHEQFF.

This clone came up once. The CDR3 nucleotides read TGCGCCAGCAGCTTGATAGCGGGAGGATCTGGGGCCAACGTCCTGACTTTC. It is translated as CASSLIAGGSGANVLTF. J is TRBJ2-6 and V is TRBV5-1; 10 positions agree with TRBD2. CDR3 length: 17 amino acids. Germline V gene sequence: CDR1 SGHRS, CDR2 YFSETQ. V trimming: 1 base; J trimming: 1 base; junction bases outside the gene matches: 2.

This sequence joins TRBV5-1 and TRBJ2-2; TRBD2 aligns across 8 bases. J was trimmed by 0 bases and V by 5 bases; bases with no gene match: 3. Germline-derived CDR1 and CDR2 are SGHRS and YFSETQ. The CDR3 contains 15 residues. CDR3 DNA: TGCGCCAGCAGAAAAGCGGGAGCGAACACCGGGGAGCTGTTTTTT. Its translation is CASRKAGANTGELFF.

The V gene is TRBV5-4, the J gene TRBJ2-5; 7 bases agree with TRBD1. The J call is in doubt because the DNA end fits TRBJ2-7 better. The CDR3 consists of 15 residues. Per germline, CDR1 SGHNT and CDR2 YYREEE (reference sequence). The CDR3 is CASSLDPGGSYEQYF. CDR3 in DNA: TGTGCCAGCAGCTTGGATCCAGGGGGTTCCTACGAGCAGTACTTC.

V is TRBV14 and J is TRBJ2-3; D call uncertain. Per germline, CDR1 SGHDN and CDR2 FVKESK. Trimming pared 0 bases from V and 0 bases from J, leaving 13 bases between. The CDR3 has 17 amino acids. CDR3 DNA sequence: TGTGCCAGCAGCCAAGACCGAGGAACCTCTAGCACAGATACGCAGTATTTT. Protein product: CASSQDRGTSSTDTQYF.

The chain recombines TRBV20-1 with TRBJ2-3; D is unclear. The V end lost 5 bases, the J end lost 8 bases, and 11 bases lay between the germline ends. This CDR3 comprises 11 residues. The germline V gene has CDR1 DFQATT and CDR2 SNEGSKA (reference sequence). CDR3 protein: CSAWAPSTQYF. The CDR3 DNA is TGCAGTGCTTGGGCCCCGAGTACGCAGTATTTT.

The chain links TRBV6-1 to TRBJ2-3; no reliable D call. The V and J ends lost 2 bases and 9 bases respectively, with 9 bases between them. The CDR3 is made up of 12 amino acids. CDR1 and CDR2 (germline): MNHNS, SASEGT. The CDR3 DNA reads TGTGCCAGCAGTGAAAACGCCGGGACGCAGTATTTT. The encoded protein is CASSENAGTQYF.

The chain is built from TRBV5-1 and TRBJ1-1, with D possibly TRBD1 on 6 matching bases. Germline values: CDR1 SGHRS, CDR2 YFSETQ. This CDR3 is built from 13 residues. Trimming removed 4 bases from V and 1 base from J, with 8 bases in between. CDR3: CASSRGQNTEAFF. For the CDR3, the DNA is TGCGCCAGCAGCCGGGGACAGAACACTGAAGCTTTCTTT. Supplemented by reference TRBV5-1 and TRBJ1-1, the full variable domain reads KAGVTQTPRYLIKTRGQQVTLSCSPISGHRSVSWYQQTPGQGLQFLFEYFSETQRNKGNFPGRFSGRQFSNSRSEMNVSTLELGDSALYLCASSRGQNTEAFFGQGTRLTVV.

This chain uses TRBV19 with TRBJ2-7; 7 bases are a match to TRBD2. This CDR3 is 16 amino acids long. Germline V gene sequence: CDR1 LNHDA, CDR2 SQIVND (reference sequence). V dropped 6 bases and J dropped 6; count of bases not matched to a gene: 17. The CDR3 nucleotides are TGTGCCAGTAGCGCCACCCTAAGCGGGATAGAAGGCGAGCAGTACTTC. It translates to CASSATLSGIEGEQYF.

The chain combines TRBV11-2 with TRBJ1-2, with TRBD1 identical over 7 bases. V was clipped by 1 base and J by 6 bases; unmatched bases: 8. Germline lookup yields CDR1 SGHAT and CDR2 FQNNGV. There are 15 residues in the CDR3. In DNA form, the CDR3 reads TGTGCCAGCAGCTTAGGGATGACAGGGACGGATGGCTACACCTTC. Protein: CASSLGMTGTDGYTF.

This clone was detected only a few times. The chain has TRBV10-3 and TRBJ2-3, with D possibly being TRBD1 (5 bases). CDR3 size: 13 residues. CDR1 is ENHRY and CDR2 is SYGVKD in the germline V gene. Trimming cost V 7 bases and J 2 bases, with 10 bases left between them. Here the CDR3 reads CAITGRVTDTQYF. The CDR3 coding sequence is TGTGCCATCACGGGCAGGGTCACAGATACGCAGTATTTT.

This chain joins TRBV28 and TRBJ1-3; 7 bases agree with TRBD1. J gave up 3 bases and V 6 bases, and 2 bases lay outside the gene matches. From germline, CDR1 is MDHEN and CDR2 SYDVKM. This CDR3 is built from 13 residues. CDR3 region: CASRGTVGNTIYF. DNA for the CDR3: TGTGCCAGCAGGGGGACAGTTGGAAACACCATATATTTT.

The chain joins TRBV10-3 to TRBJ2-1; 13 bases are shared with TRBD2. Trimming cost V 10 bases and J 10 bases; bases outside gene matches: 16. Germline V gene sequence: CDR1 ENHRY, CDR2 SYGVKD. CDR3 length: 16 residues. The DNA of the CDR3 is TGTGCCACCGGATCCGGGACTAGCGGGGACGTTAGGGAGCAGTTCTTC. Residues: CATGSGTSGDVREQFF.

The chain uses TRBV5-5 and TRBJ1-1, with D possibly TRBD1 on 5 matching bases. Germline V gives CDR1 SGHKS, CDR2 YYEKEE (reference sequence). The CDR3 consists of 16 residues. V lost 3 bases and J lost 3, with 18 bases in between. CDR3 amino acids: CASSSPLGLGDTEAFF. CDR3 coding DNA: TGTGCCAGCAGCTCTCCGTTAGGCCTGGGGGACACTGAAGCTTTCTTT. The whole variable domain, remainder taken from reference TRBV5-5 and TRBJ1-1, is DAGVTQSPTHLIKTRGQQVTLRCSPISGHKSVSWYQQVLGQGPQFIFQYYEKEERGRGNFPDRFSARQFPNYSSELNVNALLLGDSALYLCASSSPLGLGDTEAFFGQGTRLTVV.